Each of the 30 T cell receptor beta chains below was sequenced from the same sample in a study of cytomegalovirus exposure and HLA in healthy donors. The PCR contained 60 Vbeta and 13 Jbeta primers. The data were produced by immunoSEQ multiplex PCR, yet TCRdb's version contains in-frame clones alone and is incomplete. The table records more than 75,000 clones, around 79% of them present only once. The material sequenced was PBMCs. Receptors were obtained from a woman in her 40s in good health and CMV-seropositive.

The chain recombines TRBV5-4 with TRBJ2-1; D remains ambiguous. The V gene lost 4 bases and the J gene lost 8 bases, with 16 bases spanning the gap. The length of the CDR3 is 14 residues. CDR1 SGHNT and CDR2 YYREEE come from the germline V gene (reference sequence). CDR3 in DNA: TGTGCCAGCAGCCCAAGTAACTTAGAGTATGAGCAGTTCTTC. It codes for CASSPSNLEYEQFF. Based on the CDR3 plus reference TRBV5-4 and TRBJ2-1, the full variable domain is ETGVTQSPTHLIKTRGQQVTLRCSSQSGHNTVSWYQQALGQGPQFIFQYYREEENGRGNFPPRFSGLQFPNYSSELNVNALELDDSALYLCASSPSNLEYEQFFGPGTRLTVL.

The chain uses TRBV2 and TRBJ1-2; D call uncertain. Germline V gene lookup returns CDR1 SNHLY and CDR2 FYNNEI. The CDR3 is made up of 15 amino acids. Trimming took off 5 bases at V and 5 bases at J, with 18 bases between the two ends. The CDR3 nucleotides read TGTGCCAGCAGTAGAGACGGAGAAGGTTTTTATGGCTACACCTTC. As protein: CASSRDGEGFYGYTF.

The chain uses TRBV19 and TRBJ2-3, with D possibly TRBD1 on 6 matching bases. V gave up 5 bases and J gave up 7 bases, with 10 bases separating them. Germline CDR1 reads LNHDA; CDR2 reads SQIVND (reference sequence). The CDR3 runs 12 residues. The DNA for the CDR3 is TGTGCCAGTAGTCCCAGGGGTAATACGCAGTATTTT. The encoded protein is CASSPRGNTQYF.

A few counts support this clone. The chain uses TRBV5-4 and TRBJ2-1; the match to TRBD2 covers 11 bases. The J segment lost 7 bases and the V segment lost 0 bases, leaving 0 bases of the junction unmatched. CDR1 is SGHNT, CDR2 YYREEE, per germline (reference sequence). CDR3 size: 14 residues. The CDR3 sequence is CASSLGTSGNEQFF. The CDR3 DNA reads as TGTGCCAGCAGCTTGGGGACTAGCGGGAATGAGCAGTTCTTC.

The rearrangement uses TRBV7-8 and TRBJ2-1; 13 nucleotides line up with TRBD2. The CDR3 has 15 residues. J gave up 4 bases and V 6 bases, and 3 bases lay outside the gene matches. In germline, CDR1 is SGHVS, CDR2 FQNEAQ. The CDR3 DNA sequence: TGTGCCAGCAGAGTACTAGCGGGAGGGTACAATGAGCAGTTCTTC. Residues: CASRVLAGGYNEQFF.

V is TRBV19 and J is TRBJ2-1; a weak D match, TRBD2 (6 bases). In germline, CDR1 is LNHDA, CDR2 SQIVND (reference sequence). CDR3 length: 16 amino acids. Trimming stripped 5 bases from V and 4 bases from J, with 18 bases between. For the CDR3, the DNA is TGTGCCAGTAGTCAGGCGTTGGGACTCACTTACAATGAGCAGTTCTTC. This sequence encodes CASSQALGLTYNEQFF.

As DNA, the CDR3 is TGTGCCAGCAGCTACAAAGGGGGGCAGTACTTC. Amino acids: CASSYKGGQYF. The chain has TRBV27 and TRBJ2-7; possibly TRBD1 for D (6 bases). Germline values: CDR1 MNHEY, CDR2 SMNVEV (reference sequence). This CDR3 comprises 11 residues. With 6 bases removed from V and 9 bases from J, the gap between germline ends came to 12 bases.

The V call is TRBV27, the J call TRBJ1-4; 9 nucleotides line up with TRBD1. The CDR3 sequence is 14 residues long. Germline CDR1 MNHEY, CDR2 SMNVEV (reference sequence). With V trimmed by 6 bases and J by 6 bases, 5 bases remained unmatched. The CDR3 DNA follows: TGTGCCAGCAGGAAGACAGGGGGGGATGAAAAACTGTTTTTT. As protein: CASRKTGGDEKLFF.

This chain links TRBV14 with TRBJ1-1; the match to TRBD1 covers 10 bases. This CDR3 region has 17 residues. Germline CDR1 and CDR2: SGHDN and FVKESK. Germline trimming cut 0 bases from V and 1 base from J; bases unmatched to any gene: 5. The CDR3 sequence is CASSQDDRDRGNTEAFF. For the CDR3, the DNA is TGTGCCAGCAGCCAAGATGACCGGGACAGGGGGAACACTGAAGCTTTCTTT.

V is TRBV13 and J is TRBJ1-1; tentative D call: TRBD1 (6 bases). Germline CDR1 and CDR2: PRHDT and FYEKMQ (reference sequence). The CDR3 loop spans 15 amino acids. Trimming removed 5 bases from V and 4 bases from J, with 17 bases in between. CDR3 residues: CASSQQGEGGTEAFF. CDR3 nucleotides: TGTGCCAGCAGCCAGCAGGGAGAAGGGGGCACTGAAGCTTTCTTT.

This rearrangement joins TRBV14 to TRBJ2-7; no definite D call. The CDR3 extends over 14 amino acids. V was pared by 2 bases and J by 5 bases, with 13 bases between. Germline assignment: CDR1 SGHDN and CDR2 FVKESK. The CDR3 protein is CASSQRLHQNEQYF. The CDR3 nucleotides are TGTGCCAGCAGCCAACGACTTCATCAAAACGAGCAGTACTTC.

The chain is built from TRBV28 and TRBJ1-4; possibly TRBD1 for D (6 bases). CDR1 and CDR2 from the germline V gene are MDHEN and SYDVKM. The CDR3 runs to 15 residues. Deletions cut 3 bases from V and 4 bases from J, with 12 bases between. Here the CDR3 reads CASSLGGALNEKLFF. In DNA, the CDR3 is TGTGCCAGCAGTTTGGGGGGGGCTCTTAATGAAAAACTGTTTTTT. Combining the CDR3 with reference TRBV28 and TRBJ1-4 gives the whole variable domain DVKVTQSSRYLVKRTGEKVFLECVQDMDHENMFWYRQDPGLGLRLIYFSYDVKMKEKGDIPEGYSVSREKKERFSLILESASTNQTSMYLCASSLGGALNEKLFFGSGTQLSVL.

V is TRBV2 and J is TRBJ1-1; D perhaps matches TRBD1 (6 bases). Germline V gene lookup returns CDR1 SNHLY and CDR2 FYNNEI. V was shortened by 6 bases and J by 3 bases, with 17 bases between the two germline ends. The CDR3 loop spans 15 amino acids. CDR3 in amino acids: CASSAQQGTYTEAFF. The DNA of the CDR3 is TGTGCCAGCAGCGCCCAACAGGGAACCTACACTGAAGCTTTCTTT.

As DNA, the CDR3 is TGCAGCGCCGTAACAGGGGGCACTGAAGCTTTCTTT. Translation gives CSAVTGGTEAFF. This sequence joins TRBV29-1 and TRBJ1-1; TRBD1 matches at 8 bases. V trimming: 7 bases; J trimming: 4 bases; junction bases outside the gene matches: 5. The CDR3 has 12 amino acids. Germline lookup yields CDR1 SQVTM and CDR2 ANQGSEA.

This clone was found once. The genes are TRBV11-1 and TRBJ2-1; 11 nucleotides align to TRBD2. This CDR3 spans 18 amino acids. V trimming: 5 bases; J trimming: 4 bases; junction bases outside the gene matches: 13. From germline, CDR1 is SGHAT and CDR2 FQDESV (reference sequence). The CDR3 loop reads CASSQRPGTSGWYNEQFF. CDR3 in DNA: TGTGCCAGCAGCCAGCGTCCCGGGACTAGCGGTTGGTACAATGAGCAGTTCTTC.

This clone was seen just once. The chain couples TRBV11-3 to TRBJ2-6; 9 nucleotides agree with TRBD1. J was trimmed by 0 bases and V by 5 bases; bases with no gene match: 5. CDR1 is SGHNT and CDR2 is YENEEA in the germline V gene. The CDR3 is 17 amino acids. The CDR3 here is CASSPGQGRSGANVLTF. For the CDR3, the DNA is TGTGCCAGCAGCCCCGGACAGGGGCGCTCTGGGGCCAACGTCCTGACTTTC.

The V and J genes are TRBV7-6 and TRBJ2-2; TRBD1 matches at 10 bases. The length of the CDR3 is 16 residues. The germline gives CDR1 SGHVS, CDR2 FNYEAQ. V gave up 3 bases and J gave up 0 bases; unmatched junction bases: 1. Here the CDR3 reads CASSLTGGPNTGELFF. In DNA form, the CDR3 reads TGTGCCAGCAGCTTGACAGGGGGCCCGAACACCGGGGAGCTGTTTTTT.

This clone has only a few counts. V is TRBV6-5 and J is TRBJ1-1; 7 positions agree with TRBD1. Trimming took 5 bases from V and 4 from J; bases not matched to a gene: 1. CDR1 and CDR2 (germline): MNHEY, SVGAGI. The CDR3 contains 12 residues. The CDR3 nucleotides read TGTGCCAGCAGTCGACAGGGCACTGAAGCTTTCTTT. Protein product: CASSRQGTEAFF.

The chain joins TRBV5-1 to TRBJ1-1, with 9 bases fitting TRBD1. From germline, CDR1 is SGHRS and CDR2 YFSETQ. The length of the CDR3 is 15 residues. With 4 bases clipped from V and 5 bases from J, the junction kept 9 bases outside the gene matches. CDR3 in DNA: TGCGCCAGCAGCGTCACAGGGGGCGCGGGTACTGAAGCTTTCTTT. Protein: CASSVTGGAGTEAFF.

This clone was detected a few times. V is TRBV9 and J is TRBJ1-1; D might be TRBD1 (5 bases). This CDR3 has 14 residues. The germline CDR1 and CDR2 sequences are SGDLS and YYNGEE. V was cut by 0 bases and J by 5 bases, with 11 bases left in between. The CDR3 is CASSVVAGKTEAFF. CDR3 nucleotides: TGTGCCAGCAGCGTAGTAGCAGGGAAAACTGAAGCTTTCTTT.

This chain joins TRBV13 and TRBJ2-1; 7 nucleotides align to TRBD2. V lost 4 bases and J lost 7; bases outside the gene matches: 4. The CDR3 runs to 13 residues. Germline V lookup: CDR1 PRHDT, CDR2 FYEKMQ (reference sequence). The CDR3 region is CASSSLAANEQFF. CDR3 nucleotide sequence: TGTGCCAGCAGCTCTCTAGCGGCTAATGAGCAGTTCTTC.

As to this clone: Within the sample, other DNA sequences also encode this same CDR3. The chain carries TRBV7-2 and TRBJ2-7, with D uncertain. Trimming pared 6 bases from V and 4 bases from J, leaving 10 bases between. The CDR3 totals 12 residues. CDR1 is SGHTA, CDR2 FQGNSA, per germline. The CDR3 nucleotides read TGTGCCAGCAGTCCAGGTGGATACGAGCAGTACTTC. As protein: CASSPGGYEQYF.

The chain joins TRBV2 to TRBJ1-3, with 8 nucleotides matching TRBD1. This CDR3 is 14 amino acids long. Germline V gives CDR1 SNHLY, CDR2 FYNNEI. V was clipped by 6 bases and J by 4 bases; unmatched bases: 5. The CDR3 DNA follows: TGTGCCAGCAGCAAGGGGACAGGCGGAAACACCATATATTTT. Translating it yields CASSKGTGGNTIYF.

The chain carries TRBV28 and TRBJ2-2; no firm D call. This CDR3 has 13 amino acids. The V end was cut by 8 bases, the J end by 4 bases, with 11 bases between. The germline gives CDR1 MDHEN, CDR2 SYDVKM. The CDR3 region is CASHWAITGELFF. The CDR3 DNA sequence: TGTGCCAGCCACTGGGCAATCACCGGGGAGCTGTTTTTT. The full variable domain, rest sourced from reference TRBV28 and TRBJ2-2, is DVKVTQSSRYLVKRTGEKVFLECVQDMDHENMFWYRQDPGLGLRLIYFSYDVKMKEKGDIPEGYSVSREKKERFSLILESASTNQTSMYLCASHWAITGELFFGEGSRLTVL.

The J gene is TRBJ1-5, the V gene TRBV5-1; D remains unclear. The V end lost 3 bases, the J end lost 0 bases, and 16 bases lay between the germline ends. The CDR3 contains 17 residues. Germline CDR1 and CDR2: SGHRS and YFSETQ. CDR3 loop: CASSSTRRSYSNQPQHF. The CDR3 DNA is TGCGCCAGCAGCTCCACCCGGAGAAGCTATAGCAATCAGCCCCAGCATTTT.

This chain joins TRBV30 and TRBJ1-6, with a weak D call TRBD1 (5 bases). This CDR3 is built from 17 residues. Trimming shortened V by 4 bases and J by 0 bases, and 16 bases separated the two germline ends. Germline V lookup: CDR1 GTSNPN, CDR2 SVGIG (reference sequence). The chain's CDR3 is CAWKRGDFSSYNSPLHF. CDR3 nucleotide sequence: TGTGCCTGGAAACGGGGGGATTTTAGCTCCTATAATTCACCCCTCCACTTT. The full variable domain, its missing parts supplied by reference TRBV30 and TRBJ1-6, is SQTIHQWPATLVQPVGSPLSLECTVEGTSNPNLYWYRQAAGRGLQLLFYSVGIGQISSEVPQNLSASRPQDRQFILSSKKLLLSDSGFYLCAWKRGDFSSYNSPLHFGNGTRLTVT.

The chain joins TRBV15 to TRBJ1-4; D gene ambiguous. CDR3 size: 13 residues. Germline loops: CDR1 LNHNV, CDR2 YYDKDF (reference sequence). V lost 8 bases, J lost 5 bases, and 12 bases lay in between. CDR3 in amino acids: CATAPGLNEKLFF. The CDR3, as DNA: TGTGCCACCGCCCCAGGTTTGAATGAAAAACTGTTTTTT.

This clone came up once. The V gene is TRBV19, the J gene TRBJ1-2; 7 bases agree with TRBD1. Trimming took 10 bases from V and 3 from J; bases not matched to a gene: 5. The CDR3 contains 12 residues. Germline V lookup: CDR1 LNHDA, CDR2 SQIVND (reference sequence). DNA for the CDR3: TGTGCCATCCAGGGGGAGGACTATGGCTACACCTTC. As protein: CAIQGEDYGYTF.

The count of this clone is one. The gene calls are TRBV6-5 and TRBJ2-2, with a weak D call TRBD1 (5 bases). The V end lost 2 bases, the J end lost 1 base, and 8 bases lay between the germline ends. CDR3 length: 15 residues. Germline V gene data show CDR1 as MNHEY and CDR2 as SVGAGI. CDR3 nucleotides: TGTGCCAGCAGTTACGGGGCAGGGAACACCGGGGAGCTGTTTTTT. Protein: CASSYGAGNTGELFF.

The chain has TRBV2 and TRBJ2-1; 7 nucleotides agree with TRBD1. V lost 5 bases, J lost 8 bases, and 15 bases stayed unmatched. The CDR3 length is 16 residues. In germline, CDR1 is SNHLY, CDR2 FYNNEI. This CDR3 reads CASSRQGPSSGDEQFF. Here the CDR3 DNA reads TGTGCCAGCAGTCGACAGGGACCCAGCTCCGGGGATGAGCAGTTCTTC.